A single sample is the source of the 28 T cell receptor beta chains below, sequenced in a study of CXCR3-negative and CXCR3-positive naive CD8 T cells. The antigens for these receptors are not known. UMI-labeled TRB cDNA libraries were prepared by 5' RACE. From its re-call of the 5' RACE reads, TCRdb lists each CDR3 protein once, without DNA. This sample carries about 140,000 distinct CDR3 sequences, with around 0.37% going to the ten biggest clones. Study findings and constraints: A higher hydrophobicity marked the TRB CDR3s of CXCR3-positive naive cells versus CXCR3-negative naive cells.

Input material: naive CXCR3+ CD8+ T cells from blood. Subset meaning: CD45RO-CCR7+CD27+CD95- naive CD8+ T cells expressing CXCR3 (TNR3+). All receptors come from a human donor in good health. Some clones in this sample may be carry-over from other donors' samples.

The CDR3 region is CASSPPGLATSYEQYF. The genes are TRBV11-2 and TRBJ2-7; TCRdb's D call of TRBD1 is untestable without DNA. Germline-derived CDR1 and CDR2 are SGHAT and FQNNGV. The CDR3 contains 16 residues.

V gene TRBV7-3 combines with J gene TRBJ1-1; TCRdb outputs TRBD1, but without DNA this stays unchecked. The CDR3 is made up of 13 amino acids. Germline assignment: CDR1 SGHTA and CDR2 FQGTGA. The CDR3 region is CASSLTGGSEAFF.

The gene calls are TRBV29-1 and TRBJ1-2. This CDR3 is 15 amino acids long. The germline V gene encodes CDR1 SQVTM and CDR2 ANQGSEA. CDR3: CSVEGRAGESWGYTF.

This chain joins TRBV6-2 or TRBV6-3 and TRBJ1-1; TCRdb's D call of TRBD1 is untestable without DNA. CDR3 length: 16 amino acids. The germline V gene encodes CDR1 MNHEY and CDR2 SVGEGT. The CDR3 region is CASSRPIRQGNTEAFF.

The gene calls are TRBV11-3 and TRBJ2-6; absent DNA, TCRdb's TRBD2 call cannot be checked. CDR1 and CDR2 (germline): SGHNT, YENEEA. CDR3 length: 14 amino acids. This CDR3 is CASSPASGANVLTF.

The genes are TRBV28 and TRBJ2-7; TCRdb picks TRBD1, but there is no DNA to check that call. Germline values: CDR1 MDHEN, CDR2 SYDVKM. This CDR3 contains 17 residues. The CDR3 is CASSSPLWTGNSYEQYF.

The chain has TRBV27 and TRBJ2-7; the TCRdb D gene call, TRBD1, has no DNA to confirm it. CDR1 MNHEY and CDR2 SMNVEV come from the germline V gene (reference sequence). This CDR3 has 14 amino acids. The CDR3 loop is CGSSPRQGGHEQYF.

The gene calls are TRBV4-3 and TRBJ2-3. This CDR3 is built from 14 residues. Germline assignment: CDR1 LGHNA and CDR2 YSLEER. CDR3 sequence reads: CASSQVTNTDTQYF.

This chain joins TRBV19 and TRBJ2-1; TCRdb's D call of TRBD2 is untestable without DNA. Germline V gene sequence: CDR1 LNHDA, CDR2 SQIVND (reference sequence). The CDR3 sequence is 11 residues long. The CDR3 sequence is CAAAGGNEQFF.

The chain recombines TRBV7-6 with TRBJ1-6; TCRdb's D call of TRBD1 is untestable without DNA. Germline CDR1 reads SGHVS; CDR2 reads FNYEAQ. This CDR3 is built from 14 residues. The CDR3 loop is CASSPGQLNSPLHF.

V gene TRBV20-1 combines with J gene TRBJ2-2; TCRdb designates TRBD1, a call that cannot be tested without DNA. This CDR3 is built from 13 residues. The germline V gene has CDR1 DFQATT and CDR2 SNEGSKA (reference sequence). The CDR3 here is CSVFHPQGGELFF.

The V gene is TRBV5-1, the J gene TRBJ2-7; no DNA is available, so the TRBD2 call from TCRdb remains unchecked. The CDR3 is made up of 16 amino acids. The germline gives CDR1 SGHRS, CDR2 YFSETQ. This chain's CDR3 is CASSLSPSDRSYEQYF.

The rearrangement links TRBV20-1 to TRBJ1-1. Germline V lookup: CDR1 DFQATT, CDR2 SNEGSKA (reference sequence). The CDR3 is made up of 14 amino acids. The CDR3 reads CSARDLLMNTEAFF.

The chain employs TRBV5-1 and TRBJ2-1. The germline CDR1 and CDR2 sequences are SGHRS and YFSETQ. This CDR3 is built from 14 residues. The chain's CDR3 is CASSLAGPDNEQFF.

The chain recombines TRBV25-1 with TRBJ2-7; there is no DNA to check the TCRdb D call of TRBD1. The V gene's germline CDR1 is MGHDK and CDR2 SYGVNS. The CDR3 sequence is 12 residues long. The chain's CDR3 is CASRQGAHEQYF.

The rearrangement joins TRBV28 to TRBJ2-1; no DNA is available, so the TRBD1 call from TCRdb remains unchecked. The germline V gene encodes CDR1 MDHEN and CDR2 SYDVKM. The CDR3 consists of 16 residues. Here the CDR3 reads CASSISRDRNYNEQFF.

The chain has TRBV12-3 or TRBV12-4 and TRBJ2-7; TCRdb's D call of TRBD2 is untestable without DNA. The CDR3 sequence is 16 residues long. CDR3 region: CASSAALAGGSYEQYF.

This chain joins TRBV28 and TRBJ2-1; TCRdb proposes TRBD2, but this gene call is untestable without DNA. The CDR3 is 17 amino acids. Germline V gene sequence: CDR1 MDHEN, CDR2 SYDVKM. The chain's CDR3 is CASSRDSRLSSYNEQFF.

The genes are TRBV4-3 and TRBJ1-1; there is no DNA to check the TCRdb D call of TRBD1. This CDR3 has 17 amino acids. The V gene's germline CDR1 is LGHNA and CDR2 YSLEER. The CDR3 sequence: CASRTTLDSLLNTEAFF.

V usage is TRBV12-3 or TRBV12-4 and J usage is TRBJ1-1; no DNA is available, so the TRBD1 call from TCRdb remains unchecked. The CDR3 length is 17 residues. This chain's CDR3 is CASSPAGLGQGNTEAFF.

The chain recombines TRBV29-1 with TRBJ2-1; TCRdb's D call, TRBD2, is unchecked because there is no DNA. This CDR3 region has 14 residues. CDR1 and CDR2 from the germline V gene are SQVTM and ANQGSEA. This chain's CDR3 is CSVEGLEVYNEQFF.

The chain recombines TRBV21-1 with TRBJ1-4; TCRdb indicates TRBD1, and absent DNA this call remains unverified. TRBV21-1 is marked as a pseudogene. The CDR3 is made up of 17 amino acids. The CDR3 sequence is CASSKLTETATNEKLFF.

The V gene is TRBV29-1, the J gene TRBJ2-1; TCRdb gives TRBD2 as the D gene, but with no DNA this cannot be confirmed. The germline V gene has CDR1 SQVTM and CDR2 ANQGSEA. The length of the CDR3 is 20 residues. The CDR3 loop is CSGGHVWGTSGSLRHNEQFF.

This chain uses TRBV20-1 with TRBJ2-1; the D call from TCRdb, TRBD2, cannot be confirmed without DNA. CDR3 size: 14 residues. Germline lookup yields CDR1 DFQATT and CDR2 SNEGSKA (reference sequence). CDR3 residues: CSAASGGGFNEQFF.

The V gene is TRBV29-1, the J gene TRBJ1-2; without DNA, the TCRdb call of TRBD1 cannot be checked. This CDR3 region has 13 residues. The germline gives CDR1 SQVTM, CDR2 ANQGSEA. The CDR3 protein is CSVAGTPPYGYTF.

The chain carries TRBV6-2 or TRBV6-3 and TRBJ2-1; TCRdb's D call of TRBD2 is untestable without DNA. CDR1 is MNHEY and CDR2 is SVGEGT in the germline V gene. CDR3 length: 15 residues. The CDR3 region is CASSYSRLAHGEQFF.

The chain links TRBV6-6 to TRBJ2-3; TCRdb's D gene call, TRBD2, goes unchecked for lack of DNA. The CDR3 loop spans 15 amino acids. Germline CDR1 reads MNHNY; CDR2 reads SVGAGI (reference sequence). The CDR3 reads CASRPLAGGTDTQYF.

The chain's CDR3 is CASSLIGGTDTQYF. V and J are TRBV7-3 and TRBJ2-3; the D call of TRBD1 rests on TCRdb alone, since no DNA is present to check it. Germline V gives CDR1 SGHTA, CDR2 FQGTGA. The CDR3 spans 14 residues.